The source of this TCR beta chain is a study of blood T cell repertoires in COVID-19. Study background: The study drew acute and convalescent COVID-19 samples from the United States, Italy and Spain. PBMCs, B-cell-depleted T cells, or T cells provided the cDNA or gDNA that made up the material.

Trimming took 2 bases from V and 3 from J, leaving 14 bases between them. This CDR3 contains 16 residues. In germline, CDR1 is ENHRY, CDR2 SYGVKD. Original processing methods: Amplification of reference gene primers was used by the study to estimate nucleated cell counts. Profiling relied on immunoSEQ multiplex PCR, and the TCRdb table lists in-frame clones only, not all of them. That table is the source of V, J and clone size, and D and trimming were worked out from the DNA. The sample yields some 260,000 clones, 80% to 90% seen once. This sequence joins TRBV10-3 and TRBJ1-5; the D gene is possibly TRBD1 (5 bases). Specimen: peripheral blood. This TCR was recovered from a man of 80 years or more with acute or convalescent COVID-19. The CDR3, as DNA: TGTGCCATCAGTGAGGAAGGTGGGGCCCACAATCAGCCCCAGCATTTT. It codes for CAISEEGGAHNQPQHF.